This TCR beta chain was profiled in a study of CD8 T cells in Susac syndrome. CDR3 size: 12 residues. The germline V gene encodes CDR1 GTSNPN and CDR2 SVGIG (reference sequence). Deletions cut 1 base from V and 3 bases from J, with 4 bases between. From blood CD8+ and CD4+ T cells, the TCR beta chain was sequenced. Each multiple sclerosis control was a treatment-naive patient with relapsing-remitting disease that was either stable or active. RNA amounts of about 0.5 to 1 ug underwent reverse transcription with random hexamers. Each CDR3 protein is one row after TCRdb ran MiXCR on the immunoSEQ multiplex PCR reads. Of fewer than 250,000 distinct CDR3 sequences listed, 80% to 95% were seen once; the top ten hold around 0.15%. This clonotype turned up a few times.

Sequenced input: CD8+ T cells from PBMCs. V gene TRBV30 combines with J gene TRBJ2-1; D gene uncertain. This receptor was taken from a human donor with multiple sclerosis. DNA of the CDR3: TGTGCCTGGAGTGAGGGCTACAATGAGCAGTTCTTC. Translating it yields CAWSEGYNEQFF.